Given below is one T cell receptor beta chain in context. Its matching antigen is unknown. The CDR3 end is not reached by the read, which stops 3 residues before it; the germline J gene fills it in. This entry is derived from a study of Tregs in tolerant kidney transplant recipients. CD4+CD25+CD127- Tregs, CD4+CD25- non-Tregs, CD4 and CD8 cells were sorted. This table comes from immunoSEQ multiplex PCR, and its TCRdb copy is limited to in-frame clones, with some not included. The sample data list roughly 50,000 clones. The length of the CDR3 is 15 residues. The V end was cut by 6 bases, the J end by 7 bases, with 18 bases between. The germline V gene has CDR1 MNHEY and CDR2 SVGEGT. Study conclusions and caveats: Tregs expanded with activated donor B cells seemed most donor-specific. No direct test of biological reproducibility was done here. Donor-specific Treg expansion exceeded global Treg expansion in tolerant patients, suggesting antigen drive.

Sequenced here: CD4+ T cells from blood, sampled before the transplant. V and J are TRBV6-2 or TRBV6-3 and TRBJ2-2; the D gene is possibly TRBD1 (6 bases). The receptor's source is a human donor who received a combined kidney and bone marrow transplant. The part of the CDR3 DNA that was read is TGTGCCAGCAGGTCCCTACAGGGAGTTATCGGGGAG. Translated: CASRSLQGVIGE. The complete CDR3 sequence is CASRSLQGVIGELFF.